The sequence of this TCR beta chain was determined in a study of OX40 agonist ivuxolimab in advanced cancers. The overall study: Among those enrolled, mean age was approximately 60 years (range roughly 23 to 90) and about 79% were male.

To note about this clone: What it binds is not known.

V gave up 3 bases and J gave up 6 bases, with 9 bases separating them. The CDR3 is made up of 13 amino acids. The germline V gene encodes CDR1 SGDLS and CDR2 YYNGEE. Libraries were prepared by immunoSEQ multiplex PCR; TCRdb keeps only in-frame clonotypes and omits some of them. The table lists around 12,000 clones, approximately 87% of them singletons. Individuals having autoimmune disease history or systemic immunosuppression were not enrolled. Points from the study as a whole: At 0.1 to 3.0 mg/kg, clonal expansion of CD4+ and CD8+ blood T cells had occurred by week 6.

The material was CD4+ or CD8+ T cells sorted from blood, obtained in a trial of the OX40 agonist ivuxolimab. The clonotype was recovered from an adult with an advanced solid tumor such as melanoma, head and neck, liver or kidney cancer. The gene calls are TRBV9 and TRBJ2-2; D is uncertain. Here the CDR3 DNA reads TGTGCCAGCAGCGCCCCATTGGCCGGGGAGCTGTTTTTT. Protein product: CASSAPLAGELFF.